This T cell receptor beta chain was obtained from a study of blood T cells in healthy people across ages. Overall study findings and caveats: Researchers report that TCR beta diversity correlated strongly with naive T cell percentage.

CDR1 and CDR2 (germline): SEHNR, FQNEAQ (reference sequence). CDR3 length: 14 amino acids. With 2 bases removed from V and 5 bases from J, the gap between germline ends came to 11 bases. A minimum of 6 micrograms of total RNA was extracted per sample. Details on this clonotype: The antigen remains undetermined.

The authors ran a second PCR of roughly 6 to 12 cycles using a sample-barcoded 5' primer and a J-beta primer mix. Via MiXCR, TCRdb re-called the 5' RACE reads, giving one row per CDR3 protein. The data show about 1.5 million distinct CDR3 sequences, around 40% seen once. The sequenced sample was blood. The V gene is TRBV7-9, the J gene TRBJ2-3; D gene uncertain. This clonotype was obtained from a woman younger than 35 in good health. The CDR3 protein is CASSLTLARDTQYF. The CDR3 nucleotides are TGTGCCAGCAGCTTAACACTTGCACGAGATACGCAGTATTTT.